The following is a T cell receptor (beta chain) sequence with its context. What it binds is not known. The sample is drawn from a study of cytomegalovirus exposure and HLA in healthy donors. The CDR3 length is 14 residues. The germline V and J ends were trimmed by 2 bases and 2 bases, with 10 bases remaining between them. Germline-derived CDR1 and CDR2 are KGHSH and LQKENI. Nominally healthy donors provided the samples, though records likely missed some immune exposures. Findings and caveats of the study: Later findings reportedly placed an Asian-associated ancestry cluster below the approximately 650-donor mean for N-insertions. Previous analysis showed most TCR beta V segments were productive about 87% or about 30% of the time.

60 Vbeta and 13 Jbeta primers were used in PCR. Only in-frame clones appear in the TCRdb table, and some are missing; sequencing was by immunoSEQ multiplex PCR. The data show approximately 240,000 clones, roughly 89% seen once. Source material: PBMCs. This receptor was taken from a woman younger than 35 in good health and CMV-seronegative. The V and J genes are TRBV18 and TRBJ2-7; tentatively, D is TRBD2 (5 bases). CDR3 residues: CASSPSGSTYEQYF. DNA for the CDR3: TGTGCCAGCTCACCATCTGGGAGTACCTACGAGCAGTACTTC.